The rows below give T cell receptor beta chains drawn from one sample of a study of CXCR3-negative and CXCR3-positive naive CD8 T cells. After re-calling the 5' RACE reads, TCRdb lists one entry per CDR3 protein, DNA absent. This sample contains about 8,000 distinct CDR3 sequences. The sample was naive CXCR3- CD8+ T cells from blood. The receptors derive from a human donor in good health. Some clones in this sample may be carry-over from other donors' samples. CDR3s include the opening cysteine and the closing phenylalanine or tryptophan. Some rows have no size entry. The others give once, few or many, or a class for an expanded clone.

>TRBV29-1|TRBJ2-1|-
CSGTSGRNNEQFF
>TRBV27|TRBJ2-1|medium-sized
CASSSGASGYNEQFF
>TRBV12-3/TRBV12-4|TRBJ1-6|-
CASSSPEQGGSPLHF
>TRBV29-1|TRBJ2-3|-
CSVLGLAGTGHPDTQYF
>TRBV7-9|TRBJ2-5|-
CASSPDGQETQYF
>TRBV20-1|TRBJ2-3|medium-sized
CSAVPRAGVSRAWSADTQYF
>TRBV29-1|TRBJ2-2|-
CSAQRMGDTGELFF
>TRBV9|TRBJ1-1|medium-sized
CASSTGGFAEAFF
>TRBV12-3/TRBV12-4|TRBJ2-1|medium-sized
CASSSPSGRALIASFNEQFF
>TRBV29-1|TRBJ2-1|-
CSVDAVKGQFF
>TRBV4-1|TRBJ2-7|medium-sized
CASSPTELAGGTYEQYF
>TRBV25-1|TRBJ2-5|-
CASSALDPSLETQYF
>TRBV29-1|TRBJ1-1|medium-sized
CSLRLGGLEAFF
>TRBV7-3|TRBJ2-1|-
CASSSPRDPYNEQFF
>TRBV7-6|TRBJ2-1|-
CASTLSGSSYNEQFF
>TRBV7-9|TRBJ2-5|-
CASSLDADRDLQETQYF
>TRBV2|TRBJ2-1|-
CASSENFEGPHNEQFF
>TRBV6-6|TRBJ2-7|-
CASSYWDRESTGQYF
>TRBV6-2/TRBV6-3|TRBJ1-5|-
CASSYSLHITQGDQPQHF
>TRBV14|TRBJ2-6|medium-sized
CASSRPDLGSGANVLTF
>TRBV4-1|TRBJ2-2|medium-sized
CASRSRASGENTGELFF
>TRBV25-1|TRBJ2-5|-
CASSEGETQYF
>TRBV20-1|TRBJ2-2|medium-sized
CSALPPNTGELFF
>TRBV6-5|TRBJ2-5|medium-sized
CASTRLAGVETQYF
>TRBV3-1|TRBJ2-1|medium-sized
CASSAGLVGLNNEQFF
>TRBV7-2|TRBJ2-2|medium-sized
CASSLAPQWPGELFF
>TRBV7-9|TRBJ2-1|medium-sized
CASSLLAGANNEQFF
>TRBV20-1|TRBJ2-1|-
CSVLPVPGLANNPYNEQFF
>TRBV2|TRBJ2-7|-
CASTNRTSGSTYEQYF
>TRBV29-1|TRBJ1-1|medium-sized
CSVEGFLGQGDQNTEAFF
>TRBV20-1|TRBJ1-2|medium-sized
CSASRDRADLNYGYTF
>TRBV20-1|TRBJ2-2|medium-sized
CSARDGLAGNTGELFF
>TRBV14|TRBJ1-2|-
CASSQGPQAYYGYTF
>TRBV7-9|TRBJ1-2|-
CASSYSGTGWFSYTF
>TRBV6-6|TRBJ1-1|medium-sized
CASSYLVVGRAGNTEAFF
>TRBV5-1|TRBJ2-1|medium-sized
CASLAGPPGLYSYNEQFF
>TRBV25-1|TRBJ2-3|-
CASSEGTSVEVYF
>TRBV28|TRBJ2-1|medium-sized
CASSRRGGGQEQFF
>TRBV19|TRBJ2-5|-
CATSDEQETQYF
>TRBV7-9|TRBJ1-1|-
CASSRDNTEAFF
>TRBV19|TRBJ2-1|medium-sized
CASSIIAGSLVDEQFF
>TRBV21-1|TRBJ2-4|-
CASSPHGRVDF
>TRBV4-3|TRBJ2-3|-
CASSLGTPSTDTQYF
>TRBV15|TRBJ2-2|medium-sized
CATSRDQGTNTGELFF
>TRBV12-3/TRBV12-4|TRBJ2-7|-
CASSLTGSGAEQYF
>TRBV14|TRBJ2-7|-
CASSGTGHSYEQYF
>TRBV4-3|TRBJ2-3|medium-sized
CASSQRDRAGDTQYF
>TRBV5-1|TRBJ2-7|medium-sized
CASSLASSGLSYEQYF
>TRBV7-9|TRBJ2-5|medium-sized
CASSRTSGSIAETQYF
>TRBV29-1|TRBJ2-7|-
CSVLVTGVYEQYF
>TRBV7-3|TRBJ2-1|medium-sized
CASSLLGLAANEQFF